These 24 T cell receptor beta chains originate from one sample sequenced in a study of blood T cell repertoires in COVID-19. Clones were sequenced by immunoSEQ multiplex PCR, and TCRdb holds only the in-frame ones, with some missing. The data contain 130,000 to 150,000 clones, roughly 84% of them singletons. Input material: PBMCs or T cells enriched from blood (not recorded which). The receptors come from a woman aged 45-60 years who had been exposed to COVID-19.

Only a few counts were recorded for this clone. The chain couples TRBV6-1 to TRBJ2-5, with 7 bases aligning to TRBD1. The germline gives CDR1 MNHNS, CDR2 SASEGT. CDR3 length: 15 amino acids. V shed 1 base and J 2 bases; nucleotides not matched to a gene: 4. In DNA form, the CDR3 reads TGTGCCAGCAGTGAAGGGCTCAGGGGGCAAGAGACCCAGTACTTC. Protein sequence: CASSEGLRGQETQYF.

The chain has TRBV5-1 and TRBJ2-1; TRBD2 agrees at 8 bases. The CDR3 extends over 16 amino acids. J gave up 4 bases and V 4 bases, and 10 bases lay outside the gene matches. Germline assignment: CDR1 SGHRS and CDR2 YFSETQ. The CDR3 DNA is TGCGCCAGCAGCGGAACCGGGACTAGTCGATACAATGAGCAGTTCTTC. Translated: CASSGTGTSRYNEQFF.

This sequence joins TRBV2 and TRBJ2-3; 8 nucleotides align to TRBD1. The CDR3 covers 18 residues. In germline, CDR1 is SNHLY, CDR2 FYNNEI. V lost 4 bases and J lost 2; bases outside the gene matches: 14. The CDR3 DNA is TGTGCCAGCAGTGGAACACTCACCGGGACAGGAGTCACAGATACGCAGTATTTT. Translating gives CASSGTLTGTGVTDTQYF.

This rearrangement joins TRBV7-9 to TRBJ2-7, with D unclear. Germline V CDR1 and CDR2: SEHNR, FQNEAQ (reference sequence). This CDR3 is built from 12 residues. Trimming removed 1 base from V and 6 bases from J, with 7 bases in between. The CDR3 DNA reads as TGTGCCAGCAGCTTAGAGGCAGGCGAGCAGTACTTC. Residues: CASSLEAGEQYF.

The chain couples TRBV5-4 to TRBJ2-3, with TRBD2 as a possible D gene (5 bases). CDR3 length: 14 amino acids. CDR1 is SGHNT and CDR2 is YYREEE in the germline V gene (reference sequence). V shed 5 bases and J shed 1 base, with 11 bases lying between them. CDR3: CASSPRVGTDTQYF. The CDR3 DNA reads TGTGCCAGCAGTCCGAGGGTCGGCACAGATACGCAGTATTTT.

This clone has just a few counts. The chain joins TRBV2 to TRBJ2-3; 10 bases are a match to TRBD1. Germline V gives CDR1 SNHLY, CDR2 FYNNEI. The junction had 8 bases not matched to a gene; V was cut back by 10 bases and J by 4 bases. The CDR3 has 14 residues. For the CDR3, the DNA is TGTGCCACGCAGTACGGGACAGGGGCAGATACGCAGTATTTT. Protein product: CATQYGTGADTQYF.

This clone was seen a few times. The J gene is TRBJ1-2, the V gene TRBV5-5; 11 nucleotides line up with TRBD1. This CDR3 is built from 16 residues. V lost 0 bases to trimming and J lost 3 bases; unmatched junction nucleotides: 4. The germline V gene has CDR1 SGHKS and CDR2 YYEKEE (reference sequence). CDR3 protein: CASSLGTGGEYYGYTF. In DNA, the CDR3 is TGTGCCAGCAGCTTGGGGACAGGGGGCGAGTACTATGGCTACACCTTC. The full variable domain, rest sourced from reference TRBV5-5 and TRBJ1-2, is DAGVTQSPTHLIKTRGQQVTLRCSPISGHKSVSWYQQVLGQGPQFIFQYYEKEERGRGNFPDRFSARQFPNYSSELNVNALLLGDSALYLCASSLGTGGEYYGYTFGSGTRLTVV.

The table lists this clone with a count of one. The genes are TRBV3-1 (or the pseudogene TRBV3-2) and TRBJ1-1; 7 bases fit TRBD1. The CDR3 contains 17 residues. Germline CDR1 reads LGHDT; CDR2 reads YNNKEL (reference sequence). The junction had 12 bases not matched to a gene; V was cut back by 4 bases and J by 1 base. This chain's CDR3 is CASSRATQGLRNTEAFF. The CDR3 DNA reads TGTGCCAGCAGCCGAGCGACACAGGGGCTACGGAACACTGAAGCTTTCTTT.

In its sample, this clone was seen a few times. This chain joins TRBV30 and TRBJ2-5; D may be TRBD2 (6 bases). The V gene lost 5 bases and the J gene lost 1 base, with 17 bases spanning the gap. The CDR3 loop spans 15 amino acids. The V gene's germline CDR1 is GTSNPN and CDR2 SVGIG (reference sequence). As DNA, the CDR3 is TGTGCCTGGGGCTTGGGCGGGACCAGCCAAGAGACCCAGTACTTC. Protein sequence: CAWGLGGTSQETQYF.

This clone was seen only once. The chain employs TRBV18 and TRBJ1-5, with 8 nucleotides matching TRBD1. CDR3 size: 15 residues. V dropped 4 bases and J dropped 9; count of bases not matched to a gene: 11. Per the germline V gene, CDR1 is KGHSH and CDR2 is LQKENI. This CDR3 is CASSRRGQASLPQHF. As DNA, the CDR3 is TGTGCCAGCTCACGTCGGGGACAGGCTAGCTTGCCCCAGCATTTT.

This rearrangement joins TRBV18 to TRBJ2-3; 10 bases are a match to TRBD2. In germline, CDR1 is KGHSH, CDR2 LQKENI. This CDR3 region has 17 residues. The ends lost 1 base at V and 1 base at J; junction bases unmatched: 5. CDR3 coding DNA: TGTGCCAGCTCACCACGAACTAGCGGGGCCCGCACAGATACGCAGTATTTT. Its translation is CASSPRTSGARTDTQYF.

The gene calls are TRBV2 and TRBJ2-2; TRBD1 aligns across 10 bases. This CDR3 spans 18 amino acids. Trimming removed 6 bases from V and 6 bases from J; junction bases left unmatched: 16. The germline V gene encodes CDR1 SNHLY and CDR2 FYNNEI. Here the CDR3 DNA reads TGTGCCAGCAGGGGACAGGGGAAGTCGAAGTTAGGTGCCGGGGAGCTGTTTTTT. Translating gives CASRGQGKSKLGAGELFF. Combining the CDR3 with reference TRBV2 and TRBJ2-2 gives the whole variable domain EPEVTQTPSHQVTQMGQEVILRCVPISNHLYFYWYRQILGQKVEFLVSFYNNEISEKSEIFDDQFSVERPDGSNFTLKIRSTKLEDSAMYFCASRGQGKSKLGAGELFFGEGSRLTVL.

This clone has just one count. The rearrangement uses TRBV30 and TRBJ2-3; D unclear. Germline lookup yields CDR1 GTSNPN and CDR2 SVGIG (reference sequence). The CDR3 is 12 amino acids. V dropped 1 base and J dropped 8 bases, with 10 bases sitting between them. The CDR3 nucleotides read TGTGCCTGGAGTGGGGCCTCCGGTACGCAGTATTTT. This codes for CAWSGASGTQYF.

This clone has just a few counts. This chain uses TRBV7-2 with TRBJ2-7, with 7 bases matching TRBD1. The CDR3 runs to 15 residues. The J segment lost 3 bases and the V segment lost 4 bases, leaving 9 bases of the junction unmatched. Germline V gives CDR1 SGHTA, CDR2 FQGNSA. The CDR3, as DNA: TGTGCCAGCAGCTCTGCGGCAGGGGGTCGCTACGAGCAGTACTTC. Amino acid sequence: CASSSAAGGRYEQYF.

The V and J genes are TRBV14 and TRBJ2-1; D gene uncertain. The CDR3 spans 16 residues. Looked up from germline, CDR1 is SGHDN and CDR2 is FVKESK. Trimming took 0 bases from V and 3 from J, leaving 12 bases between them. In DNA form, the CDR3 reads TGTGCCAGCAGCCAAGATCTGAGACTTGACTACAATGAGCAGTTCTTC. As protein: CASSQDLRLDYNEQFF. The variable domain in full, completed from reference TRBV14 and TRBJ2-1, reads EAGVTQFPSHSVIEKGQTVTLRCDPISGHDNLYWYRRVMGKEIKFLLHFVKESKQDESGMPNNRFLAERTGGTYSTLKVQPAELEDSGVYFCASSQDLRLDYNEQFFGPGTRLTVL.

V usage is TRBV4-1 and J usage is TRBJ1-1; TRBD1 matches at 12 bases. The germline CDR1 and CDR2 sequences are MGHRA and YSYEKL. With 1 base clipped from V and 0 bases from J, the junction kept 18 bases outside the gene matches. CDR3 length: 22 amino acids. The CDR3 here is CASSQGQARGPGQGAVNTEAFF. In DNA form, the CDR3 reads TGCGCCAGCAGCCAAGGTCAAGCACGGGGGCCGGGACAGGGGGCCGTGAACACTGAAGCTTTCTTT.

CDR3 sequence reads: CASSLGRAHYEQYF. The CDR3 DNA sequence: TGTGCCAGCAGTTTGGGCAGGGCCCACTACGAGCAGTACTTC. The gene calls are TRBV27 and TRBJ2-7; possible D gene TRBD1, 5 bases. The CDR3 is 14 residues long. The V end lost 3 bases, the J end lost 3 bases, and 12 bases lay between the germline ends. CDR1 is MNHEY, CDR2 SMNVEV, per germline (reference sequence).

The V gene is TRBV27, the J gene TRBJ2-5; D call uncertain. This CDR3 contains 13 residues. The germline V and J ends were trimmed by 3 bases and 3 bases, with 8 bases remaining between them. The germline gives CDR1 MNHEY, CDR2 SMNVEV (reference sequence). CDR3 residues: CASSFLAEETQYF. In nucleotides, the CDR3 is TGTGCCAGCAGTTTTTTGGCGGAAGAGACCCAGTACTTC.

The genes are TRBV6-6 and TRBJ2-5, with 9 bases that match TRBD1. Germline trimming cut 6 bases from V and 3 bases from J; bases unmatched to any gene: 11. Germline V gene data show CDR1 as MNHNY and CDR2 as SVGAGI (reference sequence). The CDR3 covers 16 residues. The CDR3, as DNA: TGTGCCAGCAGAAACCTCGGGACAGGGTCCGAAGAGACCCAGTACTTC. Translated: CASRNLGTGSEETQYF.

This clone was observed a single time. The rearrangement links TRBV6-5 to TRBJ1-1; no definite D call. The CDR3 is made up of 13 amino acids. Germline lookup yields CDR1 MNHEY and CDR2 SVGAGI. V lost 7 bases, J lost 3 bases, and 12 bases lay in between. The CDR3 DNA reads TGTGCCAGCAATCGAGAGCTATACACTGAAGCTTTCTTT. It codes for CASNRELYTEAFF.

This clone was seen a single time. The V call is TRBV28, the J call TRBJ1-6; tentative D call: TRBD1 (5 bases). The CDR3 spans 15 residues. V was cut by 5 bases and J by 5 bases, with 13 bases left in between. Per the germline V gene, CDR1 is MDHEN and CDR2 is SYDVKM. The CDR3 loop is CASSVDMGHNSPLHF. In DNA, the CDR3 is TGTGCCAGCAGTGTTGACATGGGGCATAATTCACCCCTCCACTTT.

Only one count was recorded for this clone. The chain is built from TRBV7-9 and TRBJ2-5; possible D gene TRBD2, 5 bases. This CDR3 contains 13 residues. The germline V and J ends were trimmed by 7 bases and 5 bases, with 14 bases remaining between them. Germline V gene sequence: CDR1 SEHNR, CDR2 FQNEAQ (reference sequence). DNA of the CDR3: TGTGCCAGCAAGTGGGCCGGCGGGGAGACCCAGTACTTC. It encodes CASKWAGGETQYF. Using reference TRBV7-9 and TRBJ2-5 for the parts outside the CDR3, the full variable domain is DTGVSQNPRHKITKRGQNVTFRCDPISEHNRLYWYRQTLGQGPEFLTYFQNEAQLEKSRLLSDRFSAERPKGSFSTLEIQRTEQGDSAMYLCASKWAGGETQYFGPGTRLLVL.

The rearrangement links TRBV6-5 to TRBJ2-7; TRBD1 matches 8 bases. This CDR3 has 15 residues. CDR1 and CDR2 from the germline V gene are MNHEY and SVGAGI. Trimming at V came to 6 bases and at J to 2 bases, leaving 9 bases not matched to a gene. In DNA, the CDR3 is TGTGCCAGCAGCCAATATTCGACAGGGGCCTACGAGCAGTACTTC. It encodes CASSQYSTGAYEQYF.

This clone came up once. V usage is TRBV13 and J usage is TRBJ1-1; no firm D call. This CDR3 has 13 amino acids. CDR1 PRHDT and CDR2 FYEKMQ come from the germline V gene (reference sequence). V dropped 5 bases and J dropped 4 bases, with 11 bases sitting between them. CDR3 protein: CASSQGRGTEAFF. CDR3 nucleotides: TGTGCCAGCAGCCAAGGACGGGGCACTGAAGCTTTCTTT.